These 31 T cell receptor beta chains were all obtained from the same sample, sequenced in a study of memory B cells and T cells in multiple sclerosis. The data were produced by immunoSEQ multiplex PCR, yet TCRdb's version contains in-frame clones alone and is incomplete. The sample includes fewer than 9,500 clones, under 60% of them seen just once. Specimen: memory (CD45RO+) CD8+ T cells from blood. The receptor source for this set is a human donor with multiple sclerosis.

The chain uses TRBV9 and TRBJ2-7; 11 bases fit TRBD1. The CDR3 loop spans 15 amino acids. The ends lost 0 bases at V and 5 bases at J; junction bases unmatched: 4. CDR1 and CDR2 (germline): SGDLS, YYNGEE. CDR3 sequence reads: CASSVGTGGLNEQYF. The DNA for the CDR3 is TGTGCCAGCAGCGTAGGGACAGGGGGCCTTAACGAGCAGTACTTC.

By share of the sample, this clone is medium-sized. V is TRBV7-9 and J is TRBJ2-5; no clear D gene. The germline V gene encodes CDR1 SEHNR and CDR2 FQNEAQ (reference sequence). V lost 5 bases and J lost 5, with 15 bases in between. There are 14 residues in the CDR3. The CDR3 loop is CASSESMGSETQYF. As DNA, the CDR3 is TGTGCCAGCAGCGAGTCAATGGGCTCGGAGACCCAGTACTTC.

In DNA form, the CDR3 reads TGTGCCAGCAGCCTTGCCCCCTGGACACAAACTTACAATGAGCAGTTCTTC. It translates to CASSLAPWTQTYNEQFF. The gene calls are TRBV5-4 and TRBJ2-1, with D perhaps matching TRBD1 (5 bases). The CDR3 is 17 residues long. From germline, CDR1 is SGHNT and CDR2 YYREEE (reference sequence). Trimming removed 4 bases at V and 4 bases at J, with 21 bases between.

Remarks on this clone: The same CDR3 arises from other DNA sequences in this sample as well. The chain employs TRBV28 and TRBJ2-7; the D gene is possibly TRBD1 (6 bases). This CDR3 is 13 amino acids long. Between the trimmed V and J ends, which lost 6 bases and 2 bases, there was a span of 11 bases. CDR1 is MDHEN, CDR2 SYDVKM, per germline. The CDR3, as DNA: TGTGCCAGCAGCACGGACAGCCCCTACGAGCAGTACTTC. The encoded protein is CASSTDSPYEQYF.

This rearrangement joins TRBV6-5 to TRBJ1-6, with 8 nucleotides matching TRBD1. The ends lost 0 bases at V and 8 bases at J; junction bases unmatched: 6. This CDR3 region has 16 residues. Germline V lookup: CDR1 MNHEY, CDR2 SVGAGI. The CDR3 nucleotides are TGTGCCAGCAGTTACTCGTACAGGGGGACTGATTCACCCCTCCACTTT. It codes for CASSYSYRGTDSPLHF.

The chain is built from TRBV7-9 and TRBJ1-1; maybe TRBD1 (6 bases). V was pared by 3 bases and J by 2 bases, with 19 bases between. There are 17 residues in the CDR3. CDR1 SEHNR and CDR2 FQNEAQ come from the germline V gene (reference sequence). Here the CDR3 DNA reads TGTGCCAGCAGCTTTTTATTTTCGGTGGACAGCAACACTGAAGCTTTCTTT. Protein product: CASSFLFSVDSNTEAFF.

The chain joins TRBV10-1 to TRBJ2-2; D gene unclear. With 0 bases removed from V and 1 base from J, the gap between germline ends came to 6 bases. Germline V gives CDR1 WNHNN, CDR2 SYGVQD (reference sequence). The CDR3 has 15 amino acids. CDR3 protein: CASSESRGNTGELFF. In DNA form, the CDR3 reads TGCGCCAGCAGTGAGTCGCGAGGGAACACCGGGGAGCTGTTTTTT.

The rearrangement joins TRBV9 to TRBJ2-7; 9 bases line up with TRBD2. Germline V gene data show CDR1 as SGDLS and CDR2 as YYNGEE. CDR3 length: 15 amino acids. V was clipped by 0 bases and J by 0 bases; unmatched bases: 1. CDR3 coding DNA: TGTGCCAGCAGCGTAGGTAGCGGGAGCTCCTACGAGCAGTACTTC. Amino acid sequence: CASSVGSGSSYEQYF.

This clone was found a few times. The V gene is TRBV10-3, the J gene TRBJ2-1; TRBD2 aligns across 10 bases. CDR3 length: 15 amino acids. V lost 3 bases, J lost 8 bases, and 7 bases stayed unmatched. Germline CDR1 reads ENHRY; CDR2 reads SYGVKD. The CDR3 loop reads CAISEELAGLDEQFF. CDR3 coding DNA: TGTGCCATCAGTGAAGAACTAGCGGGATTGGATGAGCAGTTCTTC.

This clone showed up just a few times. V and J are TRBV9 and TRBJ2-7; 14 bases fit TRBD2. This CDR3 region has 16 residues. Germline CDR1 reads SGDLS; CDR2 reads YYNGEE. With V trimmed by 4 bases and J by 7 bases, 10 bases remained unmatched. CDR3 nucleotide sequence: TGTGCCAGCAGCTTAGGGACTAGCGGGAGCGTGGAAGAGCAGTACTTC. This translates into CASSLGTSGSVEEQYF.

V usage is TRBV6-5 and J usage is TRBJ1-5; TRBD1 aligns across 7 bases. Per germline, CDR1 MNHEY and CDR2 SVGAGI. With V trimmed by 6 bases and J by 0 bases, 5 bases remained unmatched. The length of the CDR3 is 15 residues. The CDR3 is CASRQQGYSNQPQHF. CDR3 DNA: TGTGCCAGCAGGCAACAGGGGTATAGCAATCAGCCCCAGCATTTT.

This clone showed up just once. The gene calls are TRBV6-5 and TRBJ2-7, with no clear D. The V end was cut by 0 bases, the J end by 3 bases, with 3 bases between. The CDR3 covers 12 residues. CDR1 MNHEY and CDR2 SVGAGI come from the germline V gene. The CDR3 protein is CASSYSRYEQYF. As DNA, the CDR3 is TGTGCCAGCAGTTACTCCCGCTACGAGCAGTACTTC.

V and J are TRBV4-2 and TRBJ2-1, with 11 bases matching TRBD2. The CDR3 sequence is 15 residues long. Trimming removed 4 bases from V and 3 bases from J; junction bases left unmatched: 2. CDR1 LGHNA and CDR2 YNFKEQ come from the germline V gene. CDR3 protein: CASSPGTSGYNEQFF. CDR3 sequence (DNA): TGTGCCAGCAGCCCTGGGACTAGCGGCTACAATGAGCAGTTCTTC.

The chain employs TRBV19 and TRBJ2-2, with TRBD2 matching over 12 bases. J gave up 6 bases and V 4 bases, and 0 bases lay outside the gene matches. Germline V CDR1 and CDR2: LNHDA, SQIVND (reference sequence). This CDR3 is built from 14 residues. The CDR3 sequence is CASSTSGGAGELFF. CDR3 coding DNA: TGTGCCAGTAGTACTAGCGGGGGGGCCGGGGAGCTGTTTTTT.

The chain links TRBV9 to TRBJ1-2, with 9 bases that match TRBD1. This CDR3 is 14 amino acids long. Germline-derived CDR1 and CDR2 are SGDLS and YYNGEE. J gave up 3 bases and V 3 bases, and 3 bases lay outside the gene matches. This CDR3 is CASSAGQGDYGYTF. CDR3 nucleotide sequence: TGTGCCAGCAGCGCGGGACAGGGCGACTATGGCTACACCTTC.

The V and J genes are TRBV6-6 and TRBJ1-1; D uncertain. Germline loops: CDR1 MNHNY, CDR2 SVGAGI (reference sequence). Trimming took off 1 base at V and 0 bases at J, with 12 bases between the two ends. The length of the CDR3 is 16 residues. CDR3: CASSYLREYMNTEAFF. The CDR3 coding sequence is TGTGCCAGCAGTTACTTAAGGGAGTACATGAACACTGAAGCTTTCTTT.

CDR3 sequence (DNA): TGTGCCAGCAGCTTCCCGACAGGTTTCGGAGAGCAGTACTTC. It translates to CASSFPTGFGEQYF. The V call is TRBV5-6, the J call TRBJ2-7, with a possible D match to TRBD1 (6 bases). The CDR3 extends over 14 amino acids. Trimming left V 2 bases short and J 7 bases short, with 16 bases between. Germline assignment: CDR1 SGHDT and CDR2 YYEEEE.

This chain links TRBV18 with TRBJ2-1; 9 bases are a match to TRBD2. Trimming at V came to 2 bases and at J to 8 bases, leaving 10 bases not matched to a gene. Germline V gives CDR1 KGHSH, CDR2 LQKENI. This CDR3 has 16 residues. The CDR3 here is CASSPYVSGRLDEQFF. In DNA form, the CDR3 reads TGTGCCAGCTCACCATATGTCAGCGGGAGGCTCGATGAGCAGTTCTTC.

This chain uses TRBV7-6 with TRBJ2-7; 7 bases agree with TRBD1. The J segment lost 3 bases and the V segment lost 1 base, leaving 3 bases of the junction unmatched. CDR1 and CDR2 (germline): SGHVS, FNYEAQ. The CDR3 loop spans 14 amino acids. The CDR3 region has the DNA TGTGCCAGCAGCTTAGGGGACAGTGGCTACGAGCAGTACTTC. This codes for CASSLGDSGYEQYF.

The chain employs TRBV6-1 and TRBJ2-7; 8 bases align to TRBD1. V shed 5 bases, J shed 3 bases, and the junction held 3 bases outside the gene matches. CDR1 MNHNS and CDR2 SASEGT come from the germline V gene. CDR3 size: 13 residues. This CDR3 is CASSSTGVYEQYF. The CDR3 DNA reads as TGTGCCAGCAGTTCGACAGGGGTCTACGAGCAGTACTTC.

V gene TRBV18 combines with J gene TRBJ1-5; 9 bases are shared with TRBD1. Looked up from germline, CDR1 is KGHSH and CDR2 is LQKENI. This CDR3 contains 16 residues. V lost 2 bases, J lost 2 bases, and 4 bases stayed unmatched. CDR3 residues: CASSPKDRGGNQPQHF. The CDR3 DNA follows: TGTGCCAGCTCACCAAAGGACAGGGGCGGCAATCAGCCCCAGCATTTT.

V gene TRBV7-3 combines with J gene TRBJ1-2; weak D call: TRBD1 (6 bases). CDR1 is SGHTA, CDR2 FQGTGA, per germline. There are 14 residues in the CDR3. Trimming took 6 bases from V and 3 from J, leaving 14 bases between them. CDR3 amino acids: CASSGPGHHYGYTF. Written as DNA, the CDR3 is TGTGCCAGCAGTGGACCGGGACACCACTATGGCTACACCTTC.

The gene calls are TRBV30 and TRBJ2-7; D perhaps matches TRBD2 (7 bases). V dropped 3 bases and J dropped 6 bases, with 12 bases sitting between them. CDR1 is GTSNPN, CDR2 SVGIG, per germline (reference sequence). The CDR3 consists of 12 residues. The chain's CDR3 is CAWRQGGGEQYF. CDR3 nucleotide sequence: TGTGCCTGGAGACAAGGGGGGGGCGAGCAGTACTTC.

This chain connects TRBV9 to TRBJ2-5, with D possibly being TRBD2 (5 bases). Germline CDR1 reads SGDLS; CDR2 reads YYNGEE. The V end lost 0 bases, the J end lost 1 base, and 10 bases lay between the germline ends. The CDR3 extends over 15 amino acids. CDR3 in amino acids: CASSVGVSVQETQYF. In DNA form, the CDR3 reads TGTGCCAGCAGCGTAGGGGTTAGCGTCCAAGAGACCCAGTACTTC.

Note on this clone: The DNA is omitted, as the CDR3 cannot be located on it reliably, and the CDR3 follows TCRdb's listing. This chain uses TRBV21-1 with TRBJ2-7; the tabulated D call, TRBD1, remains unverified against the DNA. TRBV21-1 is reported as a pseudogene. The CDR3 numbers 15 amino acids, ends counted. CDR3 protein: CASRTWGQGAHEQYF.

Here the CDR3 DNA reads TGTGCCAGCAGCTTATTAGCGGGAGTCAATGAGCAGTTCTTC. It codes for CASSLLAGVNEQFF. V gene TRBV7-3 combines with J gene TRBJ2-1; 9 positions agree with TRBD2. Trimming removed 2 bases from V and 6 bases from J; junction bases left unmatched: 2. Germline V lookup: CDR1 SGHTA, CDR2 FQGTGA. CDR3 length equals 14 residues.

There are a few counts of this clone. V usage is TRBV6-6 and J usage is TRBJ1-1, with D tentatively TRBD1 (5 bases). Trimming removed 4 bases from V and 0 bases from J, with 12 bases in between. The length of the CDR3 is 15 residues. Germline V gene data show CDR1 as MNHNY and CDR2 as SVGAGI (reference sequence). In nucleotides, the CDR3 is TGTGCCAGCAGTTCCACGACAGAAATGAACACTGAAGCTTTCTTT. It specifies CASSSTTEMNTEAFF.

The CDR3 DNA reads TGTGCCAGCAGCCAAAACAGGGACGAGCAGTACTTC. Translating gives CASSQNRDEQYF. The gene calls are TRBV4-2 and TRBJ2-7; TRBD1 might be the D (6 bases). Trimming removed 2 bases from V and 5 bases from J, with 7 bases in between. This CDR3 comprises 12 residues. Germline assignment: CDR1 LGHNA and CDR2 YNFKEQ.

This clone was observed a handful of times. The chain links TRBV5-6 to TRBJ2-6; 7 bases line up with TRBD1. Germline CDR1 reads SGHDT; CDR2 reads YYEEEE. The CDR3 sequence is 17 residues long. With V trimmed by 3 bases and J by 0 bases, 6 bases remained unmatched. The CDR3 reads CASSYRDSLSGANVLTF. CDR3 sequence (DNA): TGTGCCAGCAGCTACCGGGACAGTCTCTCTGGGGCCAACGTCCTGACTTTC.

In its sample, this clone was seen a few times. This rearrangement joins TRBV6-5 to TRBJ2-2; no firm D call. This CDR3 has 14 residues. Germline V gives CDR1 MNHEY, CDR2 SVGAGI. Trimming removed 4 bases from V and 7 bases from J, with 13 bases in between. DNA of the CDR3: TGTGCCAGCAGTTTCCATGTGCGAGGCGGGGAGCTGTTTTTT. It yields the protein CASSFHVRGGELFF.

The CDR3 sequence: CASSSKEGLYEQYF. The CDR3 DNA follows: TGTGCCAGCAGCTCAAAGGAGGGACTATACGAGCAGTACTTC. The genes are TRBV7-9 and TRBJ2-7; the match to TRBD2 covers 7 bases. Germline CDR1 and CDR2: SEHNR and FQNEAQ (reference sequence). J lost 4 bases, V lost 4 bases, and 7 bases had no gene match. This CDR3 has 14 residues.